This T cell receptor (beta chain) emerged from a study of OX40 agonist ivuxolimab in advanced cancers. With respect to the entire study: The costimulatory receptor OX40 (CD134) was targeted by ivuxolimab, a fully human IgG2 agonistic monoclonal antibody. Intravenous ivuxolimab was administered to patients every 2 weeks at six dose levels: 0.01, 0.1, 0.3, 1.5, 3 and 10 mg/kg. Of the approximately 50 dose-escalation patients, hepatocellular carcinoma was present in roughly 19, melanoma in some 15, renal cell carcinoma in 9 and head and neck cancer in 9. In the dose-escalation cohort, around four fifths of patients were male, and the mean age was around 65 years with a range of roughly 20 to 80. Patients were allowed to have had prior anti-PD-1, anti-PD-L1 or anti-CTLA-4 therapy, and roughly 40% of the dose-escalation patients had previously received checkpoint inhibitors. Three dose-escalation patients achieved partial responses, one with hepatocellular carcinoma and two with cutaneous melanoma. The purpose of peripheral TCRbeta sequencing was to test whether ivuxolimab changed TCR sequence diversity and led to clonal T-cell expansion. The monotherapy dose-escalation portion (N ≈ 56 patients) of the phase I ivuxolimab trial is reported in the paper.

Patients with a history of autoimmune disease or receiving systemic immunosuppression were excluded from the trial. Peripheral blood for TCR sequencing was drawn from every dose cohort at baseline, at cycle 4 day 1 and at cycle 7 day 1. The samples were taken from a phase I, first-in-human, multicenter, open-label dose-escalation trial of ivuxolimab. Adults with locally advanced or metastatic melanoma, renal cell, hepatocellular, or head and neck squamous cell carcinoma were enrolled in the trial. Before TCR sequencing, CD4+ T cells and CD8+ T cells from peripheral blood were sorted into separate populations. Study-wide conclusions, independent of this receptor: After ivuxolimab, expanded clones were on average more numerous among CD8+ T cells than among CD4+ T cells. Which antigens the clonally expanded peripheral T cells were specific for was not determined. In the 0.1-3.0 mg/kg groups, partial responders had among the lowest normalized peripheral clonal expansion, particularly in CD8+ T cells. Clonal expansion of both CD4+ and CD8+ blood T cells was observed from baseline to week 6 at doses 0.1 to 3.0 mg/kg. Low levels of normalized T-cell clonal expansion were also shown by some nonresponding patients.

With respect to this clone: Its binding antigen is unknown. Base qualities are not provided; no much larger clone lies one nucleotide away.

Genomic DNA was extracted from sorted cells for sequencing of the TCRbeta CDR3 region. The immunoSEQ Assay was used for sequencing of TCRbeta CDR3 regions. The source is immuneACCESS, and TCRdb retained only in-frame sequences with V and J called. Part of the clones is not carried over; for the studies checked, unresolved V genes explain less than half of this, and the remainder is unexplained. This sample comprises 12,000 to 15,000 clones, around 87% of them detected only once. The ten largest make up 6.5% to 8% of the sample. From a lookup of the germline V gene (reference sequence), CDR1 and CDR2 are SGHNT and YYREEE. V has 3 bases trimmed and J has 6 bases trimmed; junction bases matching no gene number 9. CDR3 length: 15 amino acids, cysteine to phenylalanine. The read is trimmed to its CDR3 DNA, 45 bases read in frame from base 1.

The sequence was obtained from an adult with an advanced solid tumor such as melanoma, head and neck, liver or kidney cancer. The chain is assembled from TRBV5-4 and TRBJ2-1; 7 bases in between match TRBD2. Sequencing was performed on CD4+ or CD8+ T cells sorted from blood, taken in a trial of the OX40 agonist ivuxolimab. The nucleotides are TGTGCCAGCAGCTCCAGGACTAGTTGTTGCAATGAGCAGTTCTTC. Its product reads: CASSSRTSCCNEQFF.